This TCR beta chain appears in the sequencing data of a study of cytomegalovirus exposure and HLA in healthy donors. Study-wide findings and caveats: Analysis was carried out at a later point, and it linked a missense DCLRE1C variant to TCR beta V- and J-gene trimming. Among the CMV-associated chains, a few were confirmed in vitro as specific for CMV antigens.

This CDR3 has 17 residues. V shed 6 bases and J shed 0 bases, with 21 bases lying between them. Per germline, CDR1 GTSNPN and CDR2 SVGIG (reference sequence). As for this clone: Its specificity is not known.

PCR used 60 Vbeta primers and 13 Jbeta primers. Sequenced by immunoSEQ multiplex PCR; TCRdb stores in-frame clones only, minus some. This table holds about 68,000 clones, 81% found once. This sequence joins TRBV30 and TRBJ1-3, with D tentatively TRBD1 (5 bases). The sequence was collected from a human donor in good health. Sequenced material: PBMCs. Written as DNA, the CDR3 is TGTGCCTGTTCTCCTCCTAAGGGGATTCACTCTGGAAACACCATATATTTT. Its translation: CACSPPKGIHSGNTIYF.